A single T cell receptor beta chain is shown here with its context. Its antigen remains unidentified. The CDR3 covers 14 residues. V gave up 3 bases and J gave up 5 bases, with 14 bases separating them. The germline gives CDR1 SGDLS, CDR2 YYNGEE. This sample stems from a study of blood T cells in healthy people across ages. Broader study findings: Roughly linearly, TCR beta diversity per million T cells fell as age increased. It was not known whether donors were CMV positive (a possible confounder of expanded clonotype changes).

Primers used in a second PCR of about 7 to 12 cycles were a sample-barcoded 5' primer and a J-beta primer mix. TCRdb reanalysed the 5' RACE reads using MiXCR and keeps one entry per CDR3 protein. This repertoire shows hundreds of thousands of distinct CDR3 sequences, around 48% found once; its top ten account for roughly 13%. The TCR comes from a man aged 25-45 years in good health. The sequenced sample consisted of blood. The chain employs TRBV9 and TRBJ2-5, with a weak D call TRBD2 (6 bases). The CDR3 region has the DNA TGTGCCAGCAGCGGGGTCGGGAGTAGGGAGACCCAGTACTTC. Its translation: CASSGVGSRETQYF. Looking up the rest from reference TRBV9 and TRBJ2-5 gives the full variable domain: DSGVTQTPKHLITATGQRVTLRCSPRSGDLSVYWYQQSLDQGLQFLIQYYNGEERAKGNILERFSAQQFPDLHSELNLSSLELGDSALYFCASSGVGSRETQYFGPGTRLLVL.